The clone carrying this TCR beta chain appeared a single time. Authors' data handling: Amplification with reference gene primers provided the estimates of nucleated cell counts. Sequencing was performed with immunoSEQ multiplex PCR; in TCRdb, only in-frame clones are kept and a portion is missing. V and J calls plus clone size are reproduced from that table; the DNA served to infer D and trimming. The sample lists a few hundred thousand clones, 70% to 90% seen once, with approximately 8.8% in the top ten. The data originate from a study of blood T cell repertoires in COVID-19. Turning to the study itself: Acute-phase and convalescent COVID-19 samples originated in the United States, Italy and Spain.

This CDR3 has 15 residues. Between the trimmed V and J ends, which lost 4 bases and 3 bases, there was a span of 16 bases. CDR1 is LGHNA and CDR2 is YSLEER in the germline V gene. Sample: peripheral blood. This TCR derives from a man in his late teens or twenties with active or convalescent COVID-19. The chain uses TRBV4-3 and TRBJ2-7; possibly TRBD2 for D (5 bases). The CDR3 region is CASSPNLASVYEQYF. CDR3 nucleotide sequence: TGCGCCAGCAGCCCGAACCTAGCCAGTGTCTACGAGCAGTACTTC.